A single sample is the source of the 27 T cell receptor beta chains below, sequenced in a study of T cells in pancreatic ductal adenocarcinoma. This table comes from immunoSEQ multiplex PCR, and its TCRdb copy is limited to in-frame clones, with some not included. The table records around 94,000 clones, around 96% of them present only once. No neoadjuvant therapy was given to the selected pancreatic ductal adenocarcinoma patients before their surgery. The sequenced sample was PBMCs. These receptors were taken from a human donor with pancreatic ductal adenocarcinoma.

In its sample, this clone was seen many times. The chain combines TRBV9 with TRBJ2-7; 7 nucleotides agree with TRBD1. CDR3 size: 15 residues. The ends lost 3 bases at V and 0 bases at J; junction bases unmatched: 6. Germline V gene lookup returns CDR1 SGDLS and CDR2 YYNGEE. The CDR3 DNA sequence: TGTGCCAGCAGCGCAGGGGGACGGAGCTCCTACGAGCAGTACTTC. This codes for CASSAGGRSSYEQYF.

The gene calls are TRBV4-1 and TRBJ2-1, with D possibly TRBD1 on 6 matching bases. CDR3 length: 17 amino acids. V was pared by 1 base and J by 6 bases, with 19 bases between. Germline V gene sequence: CDR1 MGHRA, CDR2 YSYEKL. In DNA form, the CDR3 reads TGCGCCAGCAGCCAAGGTTGGGACACTGACTGGGTCAATGAGCAGTTCTTC. Protein sequence: CASSQGWDTDWVNEQFF.

V and J are TRBV7-9 and TRBJ2-1; no definite D call. Looked up from germline, CDR1 is SEHNR and CDR2 is FQNEAQ (reference sequence). V was shortened by 9 bases and J by 6 bases, with 24 bases between the two germline ends. This CDR3 has 16 residues. This chain's CDR3 is CASQPFYRISGNEQFF. The CDR3 DNA reads TGTGCCAGTCAGCCGTTTTACCGCATCTCAGGCAATGAGCAGTTCTTC.

The gene calls are TRBV28 and TRBJ2-5; TRBD2 aligns across 12 bases. V shed 4 bases, J shed 4 bases, and the junction held 13 bases outside the gene matches. The germline V gene has CDR1 MDHEN and CDR2 SYDVKM. The CDR3 has 18 amino acids. CDR3 DNA: TGTGCCAGCAGTTCCCAAACTAGCGGGAGGAGTAAGAGAGAGACCCAGTACTTC. This gives the protein CASSSQTSGRSKRETQYF.

The chain joins TRBV5-1 to TRBJ2-1; D is possibly TRBD2 (6 bases). Germline V CDR1 and CDR2: SGHRS, YFSETQ. The germline V and J ends were trimmed by 2 bases and 5 bases, with 8 bases remaining between them. The CDR3 length is 13 residues. CDR3 sequence (DNA): TGCGCCAGCAGCTTATCGGGGGACAATGAGCAGTTCTTC. Its protein product is CASSLSGDNEQFF.

The chain links TRBV6-5 to TRBJ1-2; the match to TRBD1 covers 8 bases. With V trimmed by 2 bases and J by 8 bases, 10 bases remained unmatched. The CDR3 is 15 amino acids. Per germline, CDR1 MNHEY and CDR2 SVGAGI. In DNA, the CDR3 is TGTGCCAGCAGTTACCGGGAGACAGGGGTGAAAGGCTACACCTTC. Protein: CASSYRETGVKGYTF.

This rearrangement joins TRBV15 to TRBJ2-5, with D maybe TRBD2 (5 bases). This CDR3 has 13 residues. Germline loops: CDR1 LNHNV, CDR2 YYDKDF (reference sequence). Trimming took off 4 bases at V and 7 bases at J, with 13 bases between the two ends. Written as DNA, the CDR3 is TGTGCCACCAGCACAAGAGGGAGCGGGACCCAGTACTTC. It yields the protein CATSTRGSGTQYF.

The V gene is TRBV5-1, the J gene TRBJ1-1; 11 bases are shared with TRBD1. The germline gives CDR1 SGHRS, CDR2 YFSETQ. The J segment lost 7 bases and the V segment lost 2 bases, leaving 4 bases of the junction unmatched. The CDR3 runs to 14 residues. The CDR3 region has the DNA TGCGCCAGCAGCTTAAGGGACAGGGGGGTTGAAGCTTTCTTT. Translated, it gives CASSLRDRGVEAFF.

Here the CDR3 DNA reads TGCAGCGTGGGCATGAACACCGGGGAGCTGTTTTTT. This codes for CSVGMNTGELFF. The chain carries TRBV29-1 and TRBJ2-2; D is unresolved. The V end lost 6 bases, the J end lost 1 base, and 6 bases lay between the germline ends. The length of the CDR3 is 12 residues. Germline CDR1 and CDR2: SQVTM and ANQGSEA.

V is TRBV29-1 and J is TRBJ2-1, with D possibly TRBD2 on 5 matching bases. Trimming shortened V by 6 bases and J by 6 bases, and 12 bases separated the two germline ends. Germline CDR1 reads SQVTM; CDR2 reads ANQGSEA. The CDR3 is 12 residues long. The CDR3 nucleotides are TGCAGCGTCCGGACGGGGTCCAATGAGCAGTTCTTC. Protein: CSVRTGSNEQFF.

J is TRBJ1-2 and V is TRBV4-1; no definite D call. Germline CDR1 is MGHRA and CDR2 is YSYEKL. Trimming pared 4 bases from V and 3 bases from J, leaving 9 bases between. The CDR3 length is 13 residues. The CDR3 nucleotides read TGCGCCAGCAGCCCGGTGAGTGACTATGGCTACACCTTC. This translates into CASSPVSDYGYTF.

This clone was counted a single time. This chain uses TRBV10-3 with TRBJ2-1; D possibly corresponds to TRBD2 (6 bases). The CDR3 runs to 11 residues. CDR1 and CDR2 from the germline V gene are ENHRY and SYGVKD. The germline V and J ends were trimmed by 10 bases and 6 bases, with 10 bases remaining between them. The CDR3, as DNA: TGTGCCACTTACGGGGGCAATGAGCAGTTCTTC. Its translation is CATYGGNEQFF.

The chain recombines TRBV4-2 with TRBJ2-7; TRBD1 matches at 8 bases. Unmatched junction bases numbered 7, after V lost 1 base and J lost 2 bases. The germline gives CDR1 LGHNA, CDR2 YNFKEQ. The CDR3 sequence is 16 residues long. The CDR3 loop reads CASSQAAGQETYEQYF. CDR3 DNA sequence: TGTGCCAGCAGCCAAGCGGCGGGACAGGAAACCTACGAGCAGTACTTC.

The chain uses TRBV6-5 and TRBJ2-1; 8 bases match TRBD2. The CDR3 is 15 residues long. V was clipped by 1 base and J by 9 bases; unmatched bases: 8. CDR1 and CDR2 from the germline V gene are MNHEY and SVGAGI. The CDR3: CASSYLGTSGAEQFF. CDR3 nucleotides: TGTGCCAGCAGTTACTTGGGGACTAGTGGGGCTGAGCAGTTCTTC.

This clone appeared a single time. The CDR3 region is CAWSPREVYNEKLFF. CDR3 bases: TGTGCCTGGAGTCCCCGAGAGGTATATAATGAAAAACTGTTTTTT. The V and J genes are TRBV30 and TRBJ1-4; no clear D gene. CDR3 length: 15 residues. Germline CDR1 and CDR2: GTSNPN and SVGIG (reference sequence). Trimming cost V 2 bases and J 4 bases, with 14 bases left between them.

This clone came up once. This rearrangement joins TRBV19 to TRBJ2-3; 7 bases line up with TRBD2. This CDR3 is 14 amino acids long. After removal of 3 bases from V and 1 base from J, the junction contained 1 base not matched to a gene. The germline CDR1 and CDR2 sequences are LNHDA and SQIVND (reference sequence). Here the CDR3 reads CASSISGGTDTQYF. CDR3 DNA sequence: TGTGCCAGTAGTATCAGCGGGGGCACAGATACGCAGTATTTT.

The CDR3 region has the DNA TGCAGCGGTGGACAGGGGCGTTACACTGAAGCTTTCTTT. Protein sequence: CSGGQGRYTEAFF. The chain links TRBV29-1 to TRBJ1-1, with 9 positions matching TRBD1. This CDR3 is 13 amino acids long. Germline V CDR1 and CDR2: SQVTM, ANQGSEA. With V trimmed by 7 bases and J by 3 bases, 6 bases remained unmatched.

This clone was observed a single time. J is TRBJ2-4 and V is TRBV5-4; D unresolved. The V gene's germline CDR1 is SGHNT and CDR2 YYREEE (reference sequence). The CDR3 contains 16 residues. V lost 0 bases, J lost 6 bases, and 16 bases lay in between. In DNA form, the CDR3 reads TGTGCCAGCAGCTTGGGGCGGATCGGGTCCGGAAACATTCAGTACTTC. Protein product: CASSLGRIGSGNIQYF.

The chain uses TRBV28 and TRBJ2-4; 12 bases fit TRBD2. There are 14 residues in the CDR3. With 4 bases clipped from V and 8 bases from J, the junction kept 3 bases outside the gene matches. Germline V gene lookup returns CDR1 MDHEN and CDR2 SYDVKM. CDR3 coding DNA: TGTGCCAGCAGTTCGACTAGCGGGAGTTACATTCAGTACTTC. This gives the protein CASSSTSGSYIQYF.

This sequence joins TRBV5-1 and TRBJ2-7; TRBD1 matches 9 bases. After removal of 7 bases from V and 2 bases from J, the junction contained 7 bases not matched to a gene. The CDR3 runs 14 residues. The V gene's germline CDR1 is SGHRS and CDR2 YFSETQ. Here the CDR3 DNA reads TGCGCCAGCTGCTCGGGACAGGGAGCCTACGAGCAGTACTTC. Translation gives CASCSGQGAYEQYF.

The chain has TRBV7-3 and TRBJ2-1; tentatively, D is TRBD2 (6 bases). The ends were cut back, 1 base at V and 7 bases at J, with 11 bases in the middle. Germline CDR1 reads SGHTA; CDR2 reads FQGTGA. This CDR3 has 14 amino acids. The CDR3 DNA reads as TGTGCCAGCAGCTTAAGTGGAAGCGGGAATGAGCAGTTCTTC. This sequence encodes CASSLSGSGNEQFF.

The V call is TRBV30, the J call TRBJ2-7, with D uncertain. The length of the CDR3 is 14 residues. CDR1 GTSNPN and CDR2 SVGIG come from the germline V gene (reference sequence). Trimming took off 0 bases at V and 0 bases at J, with 9 bases between the two ends. CDR3 region: CAWSVDTHSYEQYF. The CDR3 coding sequence is TGTGCCTGGAGTGTTGACACCCACTCCTACGAGCAGTACTTC.

This clone has a single count. The gene calls are TRBV9 and TRBJ2-1, with 8 nucleotides matching TRBD2. J lost 7 bases, V lost 2 bases, and 26 bases had no gene match. Germline lookup yields CDR1 SGDLS and CDR2 YYNGEE. This CDR3 spans 21 amino acids. CDR3 amino acids: CASSVSKGLGVSGSRANEQFF. Here the CDR3 DNA reads TGTGCCAGCAGCGTTTCCAAAGGGTTAGGAGTGAGCGGGAGTCGGGCGAATGAGCAGTTCTTC.

The chain uses TRBV13 and TRBJ2-5; a possible D gene is TRBD1 (5 bases). V gave up 2 bases and J gave up 0 bases, with 7 bases separating them. CDR3 length: 14 residues. From germline, CDR1 is PRHDT and CDR2 FYEKMQ (reference sequence). The CDR3 DNA sequence: TGTGCCAGCAGCTTAAAGGGGTACCAAGAGACCCAGTACTTC. Its protein product is CASSLKGYQETQYF.

Concerning this clone: The sample has other DNA sequences that encode this CDR3 too. The CDR3: CAWGGAYEQYF. In DNA, the CDR3 is TGTGCCTGGGGGGGGGCCTACGAGCAGTACTTC. This chain uses TRBV30 with TRBJ2-7; 7 nucleotides match TRBD2. Losses at the gene ends were 5 bases for V and 2 bases for J; bases not matched to a gene: 0. Germline V gene data show CDR1 as GTSNPN and CDR2 as SVGIG (reference sequence). This CDR3 is built from 11 residues.

The rearrangement joins TRBV7-2 to TRBJ2-3; 7 nucleotides agree with TRBD2. Germline V gene lookup returns CDR1 SGHTA and CDR2 FQGNSA. The CDR3 runs 17 residues. V shed 1 base, J shed 5 bases, and the junction held 12 bases outside the gene matches. CDR3 sequence reads: CASSLVWGSGMGDTQYF. The CDR3 DNA reads as TGTGCCAGCAGCTTAGTTTGGGGGAGCGGGATGGGAGATACGCAGTATTTT.

The chain joins TRBV5-5 to TRBJ2-7, with TRBD1 matching over 7 bases. V shed 5 bases, J shed 3 bases, and the junction held 8 bases outside the gene matches. CDR1 and CDR2 from the germline V gene are SGHKS and YYEKEE (reference sequence). The CDR3 covers 14 residues. CDR3 protein: CASRWGWDSYEQYF. In DNA form, the CDR3 reads TGTGCCAGCAGGTGGGGTTGGGACAGCTACGAGCAGTACTTC.